This TCR beta chain stems from a study of blood T cell repertoires in COVID-19. In the study overall: Collection of acute and convalescent COVID-19 samples took place in the United States, Italy and Spain. The cDNA or gDNA used as material had been derived from T cells, B-cell-depleted T cells, or PBMCs.

As processed by the authors: Amplification from reference gene primers served as the basis for estimated nucleated cell counts. The protocol was immunoSEQ multiplex PCR, while the TCRdb copy is restricted to in-frame clones and leaves out a portion. Clonal size and the V and J genes are those of that table, whereas D and trimming came from the DNA. The table lists 100,000 to 150,000 clones, approximately 88% of them singletons. The sample holds one count of this clone. The sequence derives from a man aged 45-65 years with acute or convalescent COVID-19. Material for sequencing was peripheral blood.

CDR3 nucleotide sequence: TGTGCCAGCAGCCTCATAGAGACCGGGGAGCTGTTTTTT. Protein product: CASSLIETGELFF. The chain has TRBV6-5 and TRBJ2-2; no firm D call. V lost 6 bases and J 5 bases, leaving 10 bases between the germline ends. The CDR3 is 13 amino acids. Germline loops: CDR1 MNHEY, CDR2 SVGAGI.